This TCR beta chain is from a study of blood T cell repertoires in COVID-19. Turning to the study itself: Samples of COVID-19 (acute and convalescent) were obtained from the United States, Italy and Spain. T cells, B-cell-depleted T cells, or PBMCs supplied cDNA or gDNA.

CDR1 MNHEY and CDR2 SMNVEV come from the germline V gene (reference sequence). The CDR3 is 14 residues long. Trimming left V 2 bases short and J 1 base short, with 9 bases between. Seattle patients were enrolled while actively infected and followed longitudinally. In the authors' methods: Amplified reference gene primers provided the basis for estimating nucleated cell counts. This table comes from immunoSEQ multiplex PCR, and its TCRdb copy is limited to in-frame clones, with some not included. V and J calls and clone size are those listed in that table; D and trimming were worked out from the DNA. The sample holds some 350,000 clones; more than 70% are singletons and the top ten take less than 3.5%.

The sample was peripheral blood. This TCR was sampled from a woman aged 30 to 39 with COVID-19, enrolled during active disease. The chain uses TRBV27 and TRBJ2-7; perhaps TRBD2 as D (7 bases). CDR3 loop: CASSLRGASYEQYF. The CDR3 DNA sequence: TGTGCCAGCAGTTTACGGGGGGCGTCCTACGAGCAGTACTTC.